The clone carrying this T cell receptor (beta chain) was observed once. The data derive from a study of cytomegalovirus exposure and HLA in healthy donors. The V end was cut by 4 bases, the J end by 3 bases, with 13 bases between. The CDR3 runs 14 residues. The V gene's germline CDR1 is WSHSY and CDR2 SAAADI. This PCR relied on a set of 60 Vbeta primers and 13 Jbeta primers. TCRdb keeps only in-frame clones here, not all; method: immunoSEQ multiplex PCR. The sample holds about 140,000 clones, approximately 82% seen once. The receptor was isolated from a man between 18 and 29 years old in good health and CMV-seropositive. The sequenced material came from PBMCs. The V gene is TRBV10-2, the J gene TRBJ2-7, with D possibly matching TRBD2 (6 bases). CDR3 protein: CASSVGGSYYEQYF. DNA of the CDR3: TGCGCCAGCAGTGTTGGGGGGAGTTACTACGAGCAGTACTTC.